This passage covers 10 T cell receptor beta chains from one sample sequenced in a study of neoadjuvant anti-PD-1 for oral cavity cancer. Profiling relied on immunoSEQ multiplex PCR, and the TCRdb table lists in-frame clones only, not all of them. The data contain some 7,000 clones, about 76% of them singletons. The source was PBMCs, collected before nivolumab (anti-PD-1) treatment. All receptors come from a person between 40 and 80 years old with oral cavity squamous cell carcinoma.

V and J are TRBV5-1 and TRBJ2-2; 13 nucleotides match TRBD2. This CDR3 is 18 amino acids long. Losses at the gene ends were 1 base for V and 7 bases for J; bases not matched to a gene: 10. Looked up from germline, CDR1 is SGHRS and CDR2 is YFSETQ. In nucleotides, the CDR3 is TGCGCCAGCAGCTTGTTACCGAGGACTAGCGGGGGTATCGGGGAGCTGTTTTTT. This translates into CASSLLPRTSGGIGELFF.

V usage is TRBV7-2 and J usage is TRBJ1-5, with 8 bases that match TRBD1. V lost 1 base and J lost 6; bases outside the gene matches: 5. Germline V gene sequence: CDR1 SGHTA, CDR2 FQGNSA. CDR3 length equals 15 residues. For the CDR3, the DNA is TGTGCCAGCAGCTTAGAGGTTCAGGGGGCTCAGCCCCAGCATTTT. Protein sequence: CASSLEVQGAQPQHF.

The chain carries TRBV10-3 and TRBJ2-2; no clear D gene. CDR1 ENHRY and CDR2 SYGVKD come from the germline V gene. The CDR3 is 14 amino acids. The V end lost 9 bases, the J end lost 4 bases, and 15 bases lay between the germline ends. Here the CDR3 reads CAMGNEGSTGELFF. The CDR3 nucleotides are TGTGCCATGGGAAACGAAGGATCCACCGGGGAGCTGTTTTTT.

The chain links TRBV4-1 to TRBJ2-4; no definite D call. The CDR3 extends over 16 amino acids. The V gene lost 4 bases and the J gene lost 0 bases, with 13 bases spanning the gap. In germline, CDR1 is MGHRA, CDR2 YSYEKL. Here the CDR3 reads CASSRTEKLAKNIQYF. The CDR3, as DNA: TGCGCCAGCAGCCGAACAGAGAAACTAGCCAAAAACATTCAGTACTTC.

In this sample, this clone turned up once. This CDR3 is CASSLLVSPLHF. The CDR3 DNA follows: TGTGCCAGCAGTCTACTGGTTTCACCCCTCCACTTT. The rearrangement joins TRBV28 to TRBJ1-6; D unresolved. The length of the CDR3 is 12 residues. Trimming stripped 5 bases from V and 9 bases from J, with 8 bases between. CDR1 MDHEN and CDR2 SYDVKM come from the germline V gene.

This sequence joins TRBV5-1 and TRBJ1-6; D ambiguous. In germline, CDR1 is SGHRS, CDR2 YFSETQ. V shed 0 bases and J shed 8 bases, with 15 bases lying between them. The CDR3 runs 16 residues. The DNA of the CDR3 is TGCGCCAGCAGCTTGGCCGGCACAGTGGGGTATTCACCCCTCCACTTT. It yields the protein CASSLAGTVGYSPLHF.

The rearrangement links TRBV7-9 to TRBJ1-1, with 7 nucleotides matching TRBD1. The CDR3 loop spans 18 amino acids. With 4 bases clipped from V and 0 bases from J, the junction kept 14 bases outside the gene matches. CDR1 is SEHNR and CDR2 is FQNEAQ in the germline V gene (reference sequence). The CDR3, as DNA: TGTGCCAGCAGCTCACCGACAGGGTCGATTGGGGTGAACACTGAAGCTTTCTTT. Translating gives CASSSPTGSIGVNTEAFF.

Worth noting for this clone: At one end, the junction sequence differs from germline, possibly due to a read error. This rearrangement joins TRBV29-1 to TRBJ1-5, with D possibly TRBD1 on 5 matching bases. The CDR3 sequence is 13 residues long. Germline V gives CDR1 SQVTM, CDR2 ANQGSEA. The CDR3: CSVGQGKNQPQQF. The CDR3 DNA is TGCAGCGTTGGCCAGGGCAAAAATCAGCCCCAGCAGTTT.

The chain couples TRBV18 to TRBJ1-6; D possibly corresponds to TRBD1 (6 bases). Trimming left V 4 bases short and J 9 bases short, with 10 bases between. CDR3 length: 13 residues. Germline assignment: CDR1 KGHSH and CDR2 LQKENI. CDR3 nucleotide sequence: TGTGCCAGCTCACAGGGGGAGGCTTCACCCCTCCACTTT. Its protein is CASSQGEASPLHF.

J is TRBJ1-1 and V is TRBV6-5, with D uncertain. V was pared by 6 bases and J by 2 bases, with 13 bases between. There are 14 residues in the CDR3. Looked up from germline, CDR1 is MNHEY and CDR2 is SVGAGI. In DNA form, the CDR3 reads TGTGCCAGCAGGTGGGGAGGACCCAACACTGAAGCTTTCTTT. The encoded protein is CASRWGGPNTEAFF.